This T cell receptor beta chain was retrieved from a study of cytomegalovirus exposure and HLA in healthy donors. This clone showed up just once. Libraries were prepared by immunoSEQ multiplex PCR; TCRdb keeps only in-frame clonotypes and omits some of them. The sample has under 150,000 clones, about nine tenths seen once. With 0 bases removed from V and 10 bases from J, the gap between germline ends came to 8 bases. The germline CDR1 and CDR2 sequences are SGDLS and YYNGEE. The CDR3 covers 12 residues. This chain joins TRBV9 and TRBJ2-1, with D unresolved. Sequencing was carried out using PBMCs. This sequence was found in a young man in good health and CMV-seronegative. This CDR3 reads CASSVAQSEQFF. CDR3 in DNA: TGTGCCAGCAGCGTAGCCCAGTCAGAGCAGTTCTTC.